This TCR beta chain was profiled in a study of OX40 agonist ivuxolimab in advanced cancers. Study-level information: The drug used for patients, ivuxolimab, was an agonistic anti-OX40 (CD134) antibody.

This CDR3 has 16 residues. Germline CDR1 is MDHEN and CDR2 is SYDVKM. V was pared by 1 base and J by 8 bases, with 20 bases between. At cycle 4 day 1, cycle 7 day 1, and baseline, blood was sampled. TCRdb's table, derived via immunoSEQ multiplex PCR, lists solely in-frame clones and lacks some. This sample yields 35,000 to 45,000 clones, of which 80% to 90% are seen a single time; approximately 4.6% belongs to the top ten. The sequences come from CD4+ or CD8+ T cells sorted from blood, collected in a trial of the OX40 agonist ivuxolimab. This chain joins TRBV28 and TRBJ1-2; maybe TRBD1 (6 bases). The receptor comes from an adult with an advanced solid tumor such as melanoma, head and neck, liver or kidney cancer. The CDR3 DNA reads TGTGCCAGCAGTTTATATCCCAGGGGAACGACCGCGGGCTACACCTTC. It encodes CASSLYPRGTTAGYTF.